This T cell receptor beta chain was observed in a study of identifying expanded T cells in peripheral blood. Clones were read by immunoSEQ multiplex PCR, and TCRdb kept only the in-frame ones, dropping some. The data contain about 86,000 clones, roughly 84% of them singletons. No infections or other immune events were documented during collection. Sequencing was done on a sample of blood. The TCR was taken from a person between 18 and 69 years old in good health.

CDR3 coding DNA: TGCAGTGCTAGAGAGAAGAGTGAGCAGTTCTTC. Its protein is CSAREKSEQFF. The chain recombines TRBV20-1 with TRBJ2-1; D uncertain. There are 11 residues in the CDR3. With 0 bases removed from V and 9 bases from J, the gap between germline ends came to 6 bases. Germline CDR1 is DFQATT and CDR2 is SNEGSKA (reference sequence).